This T cell receptor (beta chain) originates from a study of T cell responses to AZD1222 COVID-19 vaccine. Points from the study as a whole: Nearly half of spike-specific TCRs reportedly go after variant regions that carry no mutations.

Profiled with immunoSEQ multiplex PCR; TCRdb holds only in-frame clones, not every one. The sample consists of about 140,000 clones, 85% to 95% of them appearing once. The germline V gene encodes CDR1 LGHDT and CDR2 YNNKEL (reference sequence). This CDR3 has 12 residues. Trimming left V 4 bases short and J 5 bases short, with 8 bases between. Comments on this clone: The antigen is not known. This CDR3 is also generated by other DNA sequences in the sample.

Analysis merged second doses at about 4 or about 12 weeks. The chain recombines TRBV3-1 (or the pseudogene TRBV3-2) with TRBJ2-5; D unresolved. This receptor was obtained from an adult who received the AZD1222 COVID-19 vaccine. This sample comprised peripheral blood, obtained 28 days after the second AZD1222 dose. CDR3 DNA sequence: TGTGCCAGCAGCCCCCTCGGGGAGACCCAGTACTTC. It codes for CASSPLGETQYF.